The rows below give T cell receptor beta chains drawn from one sample of a study of T cells in Graves' hyperthyroidism and ophthalmopathy. TCRdb re-called the multiplex PCR reads with MiXCR, one entry per CDR3 protein. Here the sample spans 500,000 to 600,000 distinct CDR3 sequences, 15% to 20% being singletons. Sequencing input: blood. The receptor set was obtained from a man aged 35 to 55 with Graves' ophthalmopathy. The CDR3 runs from the conserved cysteine through the conserved F or W. The D gene is left open where the match is weak. Clone size is given for some rows only: seen once, a few or many times, or a class if the clone is expanded.

clone size	D gene	V gene	J gene	CDR3 length	CDR3 protein	CDR3 DNA
few	NA	TRBV7-8	TRBJ2-5	13	CASNLGHQETQYF	TGTGCCAGCAATCTAGGTCACCAAGAGACCCAGTACTTC
many	NA	TRBV30	TRBJ1-1	14	CAWSVQGQDTEAFF	TGTGCCTGGAGTGTACAAGGGCAGGACACTGAAGCTTTCTTT
many	NA	TRBV20-1	TRBJ2-7	13	CSASYSQGREQYF	TGCAGTGCTAGTTACTCACAGGGGAGGGAGCAGTACTTC
many	NA	TRBV7-8	TRBJ2-1	15	CASTSQGLLYNEQFF	TGTGCCAGCACCTCCCAGGGCCTTCTCTACAATGAGCAGTTCTTC
many	NA	TRBV12-3/TRBV12-4	TRBJ2-7	15	CASSTSRWVGAEQYF	TGTGCCAGCAGTACCTCTCGGTGGGTGGGGGCCGAGCAGTACTTC
few	TRBD1	TRBV5-1	TRBJ1-1	18	CASSYQGQGLGSFTEAFF	TGCGCCAGCAGCTACCAGGGACAGGGGTTAGGTAGTTTCACTGAAGCTTTCTTT
many	NA	TRBV12-3/TRBV12-4	TRBJ1-1	14	CASSFGDGMTEAFF	TGTGCCAGCAGTTTTGGAGACGGGATGACTGAAGCTTTCTTT
many	TRBD2	TRBV11-1	TRBJ2-7	17	CASSLASWGSGNYEQYF	TGTGCCAGCAGCTTAGCATCTTGGGGTAGCGGGAACTACGAGCAGTACTTC
once	NA	TRBV27	TRBJ1-5	15	CASSFHVGGGQPQHF	TGTGCCAGCAGTTTCCACGTGGGCGGGGGTCAGCCCCAGCATTTT
few	NA	TRBV2	TRBJ2-2	14	CASRQEVTTGELFF	TGTGCCAGCAGGCAGGAGGTGACCACCGGGGAGCTGTTTTTT
NA	NA	TRBV6-1	TRBJ1-2	14	CASSRGLANYGYTF	TGTGCCAGCAGTCGCGGTCTCGCTAACTATGGCTACACCTTC
few	NA	TRBV7-6	TRBJ2-1	14	CASSLDLGYNEQFF	TGTGCCAGCAGCTTAGATCTGGGCTACAATGAGCAGTTCTTC
many	TRBD2	TRBV28	TRBJ2-3	17	CASSDPGLAPFTDTQYF	TGTGCCAGCAGTGACCCGGGACTAGCCCCCTTCACAGATACGCAGTATTTT
NA	NA	TRBV4-1	TRBJ1-2	13	CASSLHRTDGYTF	TGCGCCAGCAGCCTACATCGGACAGATGGCTACACCTTC
few	NA	TRBV6-1	TRBJ1-4	15	CASSGPRDSNEKLFF	TGTGCCAGCAGTGGCCCCCGGGACTCTAATGAAAAACTGTTTTTT
many	NA	TRBV12-3/TRBV12-4	TRBJ2-5	13	CASSSLRAETQYF	TGTGCCAGCAGTTCCCTCCGGGCGGAGACCCAGTACTTC
NA	NA	TRBV6-1	TRBJ1-1	14	CASGRYNTYTEAFF	TGTGCCAGCGGCAGGTATAATACGTACACTGAAGCTTTCTTT
few	TRBD1	TRBV6-1	TRBJ2-1	15	CASNQPGQGYNEQFF	TGTGCCAGCAACCAACCGGGACAGGGTTACAATGAGCAGTTCTTC
NA	TRBD2	TRBV9	TRBJ2-1	16	CASSPLAGGGVNEQFF	TGTGCCAGCAGCCCATTAGCGGGAGGGGGCGTCAATGAGCAGTTCTTC
many	NA	TRBV11-2	TRBJ2-2	13	CASSSSSSGELFF	TGTGCCAGCAGCTCTTCTAGCTCCGGGGAGCTGTTTTTT
NA	NA	TRBV6-1	TRBJ1-4	18	CASSESELAGPHSEKLFF	TGTGCCAGCAGTGAAAGTGAGCTTGCCGGGCCTCACTCTGAAAAACTGTTTTTT
NA	NA	TRBV4-2	TRBJ2-7	16	CASSLPGERLPYEQYF	TGTGCCAGCAGCCTCCCCGGGGAGCGGCTTCCCTACGAGCAGTACTTC
many	TRBD1	TRBV12-3/TRBV12-4	TRBJ1-1	15	CASRPGQGLNTEAFF	TGTGCCAGCAGGCCCGGACAGGGGTTGAACACTGAAGCTTTCTTT
many	TRBD2	TRBV28	TRBJ2-7	15	CASSLAGSGVYEQYF	TGTGCCAGCAGTTTAGCGGGTAGCGGGGTCTACGAGCAGTACTTC
few	TRBD2	TRBV6-2/TRBV6-3	TRBJ2-5	14	CAGDSGTMGETQYF	TGTGCCGGTGACAGTGGGACTATGGGCGAGACCCAGTACTTC
many	NA	TRBV14	TRBJ2-3	15	CASSRRTPSTDTQYF	TGTGCCAGCAGCCGACGAACTCCAAGCACAGATACGCAGTATTTT
NA	TRBD1	TRBV5-1	TRBJ2-3	15	CASSPRDRGSDTQYF	TGCGCCAGCAGCCCCAGGGACAGGGGATCAGATACGCAGTATTTT
many	NA	TRBV5-1	TRBJ2-5	15	CASSLGQDIQETQYF	TGCGCCAGCAGCTTGGGGCAGGACATCCAAGAGACCCAGTACTTC
many	NA	TRBV28	TRBJ2-4	16	CASSSPEGSGKNIQYF	TGTGCCAGCAGTTCCCCCGAGGGGTCGGGCAAAAACATTCAGTACTTC
NA	NA	TRBV6-5	TRBJ1-2	15	CASSYLPDSSYGYTF	TGTGCCAGCAGCTATTTGCCGGACAGTTCCTATGGCTACACCTTC
many	NA	TRBV7-9	TRBJ2-7	13	CASSPPRGNEQYF	TGTGCCAGCAGTCCGCCGCGGGGCAACGAGCAGTACTTC
few	TRBD2	TRBV29-1	TRBJ2-2	16	CSVEDQAGAGTGELFF	TGCAGCGTTGAAGATCAAGCGGGAGCGGGCACCGGGGAGCTGTTTTTT
many	TRBD2	TRBV18	TRBJ2-7	16	CASSPGTSGLNYEQYF	TGTGCCAGCTCACCAGGGACTAGCGGACTCAACTACGAGCAGTACTTC
NA	NA	TRBV12-3/TRBV12-4	TRBJ1-4	14	CASSFKVREEKLFF	TGTGCCAGCAGTTTCAAGGTACGGGAGGAAAAACTGTTTTTT
few	NA	TRBV5-1	TRBJ2-7	14	CASSLNAGSYEQYF	TGCGCCAGCAGCTTAAATGCGGGTTCCTACGAGCAGTACTTC
many	TRBD1	TRBV6-1	TRBJ1-1	14	CASSLGTVSTEAFF	TGTGCCAGCAGCCTCGGGACAGTCAGCACTGAAGCTTTCTTT
many	TRBD1	TRBV7-2	TRBJ1-1	14	CASSLKQGYTEAFF	TGTGCCAGCAGCTTAAAACAGGGGTACACTGAAGCTTTCTTT
NA	NA	TRBV12-3/TRBV12-4	TRBJ2-1	14	CASSFPGSYNEQFF	TGTGCCAGCAGTTTTCCGGGGTCCTACAATGAGCAGTTCTTC
few	NA	TRBV5-1	TRBJ2-7	13	CASGVTGEGEQYF	TGCGCCAGCGGAGTCACGGGAGAGGGAGAGCAGTACTTC
few	NA	TRBV7-9	TRBJ2-4	13	CASSLTEENIQYF	TGTGCCAGCAGCCTGACGGAGGAAAACATTCAGTACTTC
few	NA	TRBV7-2	TRBJ2-5	13	CASSLDPLVYQYF	TGTGCCAGCAGCTTAGATCCACTGGTATACCAGTACTTC
many	TRBD1	TRBV12-5	TRBJ2-7	15	CASGPGQAHSYEQYF	TGTGCTAGTGGTCCGGGACAGGCTCACTCCTACGAGCAGTACTTC
NA	NA	TRBV13	TRBJ2-1	13	CASSSPGGGEQFF	TGTGCCAGCAGCTCGCCCGGGGGAGGTGAGCAGTTCTTC
NA	TRBD1	TRBV20-1	TRBJ1-2	13	CSAYGQGSSGYTF	TGCAGTGCGTACGGACAGGGTTCCTCCGGCTACACCTTC
many	NA	TRBV3-1	TRBJ1-5	13	CASSQGEDQPQHF	TGTGCCAGCAGCCAGGGCGAAGATCAGCCCCAGCATTTT
NA	TRBD2	TRBV7-3	TRBJ2-1	17	CASSLGGTSVKRNEQFF	TGTGCCAGCAGCTTAGGAGGGACTAGCGTAAAGAGAAATGAGCAGTTCTTC
many	NA	TRBV7-2	TRBJ2-1	15	CASSFPGQRYNEQFF	TGTGCCAGCAGCTTCCCGGGACAACGGTATAATGAGCAGTTCTTC
many	TRBD1	TRBV11-2	TRBJ2-1	16	CASSLRRQGSMNEQFF	TGTGCCAGCAGCTTAAGGAGACAGGGGAGTATGAATGAGCAGTTCTTC
many	NA	TRBV2	TRBJ2-5	14	CASSVGGTRETQYF	TGTGCCAGCAGTGTCGGGGGGACAAGAGAGACCCAGTACTTC
few	NA	TRBV7-6	TRBJ1-5	14	CASSSGVRNQPQHF	TGTGCCAGCAGCTCAGGGGTTCGCAATCAGCCCCAGCATTTT
many	TRBD1	TRBV20-1	TRBJ2-5	18	CSARDPGPMGQGRKTQYF	TGCAGTGCTAGAGATCCGGGACCTATGGGACAGGGTAGAAAGACCCAGTACTTC
NA	NA	TRBV2	TRBJ2-1	10	CAGSVNEQFF	TGTGCCGGCAGTGTGAATGAGCAGTTCTTC
many	TRBD2	TRBV28	TRBJ2-3	16	CASSSSGTSGKVTQYF	TGTGCCAGCAGTTCATCCGGGACTAGCGGGAAAGTTACGCAGTATTTT
NA	NA	TRBV24-1	TRBJ2-1	13	CATSPGLAGGQFF	TGTGCCACCAGTCCGGGACTTGCAGGTGGGCAGTTCTTC
NA	TRBD2	TRBV5-1	TRBJ2-7	14	CASSLTGGVYEQYF	TGCGCCAGCAGCTTGACCGGGGGGGTCTACGAGCAGTACTTC
many	NA	TRBV5-1	TRBJ2-1	14	CASSSRGAYNEQFF	TGCGCCAGCAGCTCCAGGGGAGCCTACAATGAGCAGTTCTTC
few	NA	TRBV19	TRBJ1-5	17	CASSIVTGAGSNQPQHF	TGTGCCAGTAGTATAGTCACAGGCGCGGGAAGCAATCAGCCCCAGCATTTT